This TCR beta chain was profiled in a study of shared clonotypes between healthy human individuals. CD8 cells classed as naive were CD45RO-negative and positively selected for CCR7, excluding terminally differentiated effector memory CD45RA+ cells. When replicate PCRs were run on sorted subsets, they used 150 to 250 ng DNA, tens of thousands of T cell genomes. Here immunoSEQ multiplex PCR was the method, and the copy in TCRdb shows in-frame clones only, minus some. The table records hundreds of thousands of clones, around 93% of them present only once. The CDR3 has 13 residues. Germline V CDR1 and CDR2: MNHEY, SVGAGI.

Sequencing was performed on naive CD8+ T cells sorted from blood. V is TRBV6-5 and J is TRBJ1-4; no clear D gene. The TCR originated in a young man in good health. CDR3 nucleotides: TGTGGGACCCGAAAGGCAGGAGATGAAAAACTGTTTTTT. The encoded protein is CGTRKAGDEKLFF.